This T cell receptor beta chain is from a study of blood T cell repertoires in COVID-19. As for the study in general: Samples came from the United States, Italy and Spain, spanning acute and convalescent COVID-19.

The CDR3 runs 15 residues. After removal of 0 bases from V and 6 bases from J, the junction contained 3 bases not matched to a gene. The germline CDR1 and CDR2 sequences are SGHRS and YFSETQ. Here immunoSEQ multiplex PCR was the method, and the copy in TCRdb shows in-frame clones only, minus some. The table shows around 200,000 clones, with roughly 90% occurring only once. Sequenced material: peripheral blood. The rearrangement joins TRBV5-1 to TRBJ2-7; 13 bases are shared with TRBD2. The source of this sequence is a man between 65 and 79 years old with active or convalescent COVID-19. CDR3 DNA sequence: TGCGCCAGCAGCTTGGCCGGGACTAGCGGGGCCGAGCAGTACTTC. Its protein product is CASSLAGTSGAEQYF. Variable domain in full (rest from reference TRBV5-1 and TRBJ2-7): KAGVTQTPRYLIKTRGQQVTLSCSPISGHRSVSWYQQTPGQGLQFLFEYFSETQRNKGNFPGRFSGRQFSNSRSEMNVSTLELGDSALYLCASSLAGTSGAEQYFGPGTRLTVT.